Below, 20 T cell receptor beta chains from the same sample are listed, as sequenced in a study of blood T cell repertoires in COVID-19. TCRdb's copy holds only in-frame clones and misses some; the assay was immunoSEQ multiplex PCR. The sample records about 59,000 clones, around 92% being singletons. Sequenced input: peripheral blood. The receptors were sampled from a human donor in a cohort sampled during active COVID-19.

This chain joins TRBV5-1 and TRBJ2-2; tentatively, D is TRBD1 (6 bases). The ends were cut back, 0 bases at V and 6 bases at J, with 15 bases in the middle. This CDR3 region has 16 residues. The V gene's germline CDR1 is SGHRS and CDR2 YFSETQ. CDR3 residues: CASSLDTQGFAGELFF. The CDR3 coding sequence is TGCGCCAGCAGCTTGGATACACAGGGATTCGCCGGGGAGCTGTTTTTT.

This clone was seen only a few times. J is TRBJ2-3 and V is TRBV5-1, with TRBD2 matching 8 bases. Germline V gene lookup returns CDR1 SGHRS and CDR2 YFSETQ. The CDR3 is made up of 17 amino acids. V lost 0 bases to trimming and J lost 0 bases; unmatched junction nucleotides: 6. The CDR3 DNA reads as TGCGCCAGCAGCTTGGGGACTAGCCACTATAGCACAGATACGCAGTATTTT. Translating it yields CASSLGTSHYSTDTQYF.

The CDR3 DNA is TGTGCCAGCAGTTTATCCCGGACAGGGGGGGATACGCAGTATTTT. Its protein product is CASSLSRTGGDTQYF. V and J are TRBV28 and TRBJ2-3, with 10 bases matching TRBD1. The V gene end was trimmed by 1 base and the J gene end by 6 bases; junction bases not matched to a gene: 4. The germline CDR1 and CDR2 sequences are MDHEN and SYDVKM. The CDR3 totals 15 residues.

This chain's CDR3 is CASSHRSYTDTQYF. The CDR3 region has the DNA TGCGCCAGCAGCCATCGGAGTTACACAGATACGCAGTATTTT. The chain couples TRBV4-3 to TRBJ2-3, with D unresolved. The germline gives CDR1 LGHNA, CDR2 YSLEER. The CDR3 contains 14 residues. The V end was cut by 3 bases, the J end by 2 bases, with 9 bases between.

The gene calls are TRBV30 and TRBJ1-3; TRBD1 might be the D (5 bases). CDR1 is GTSNPN and CDR2 is SVGIG in the germline V gene (reference sequence). The germline V and J ends were trimmed by 3 bases and 4 bases, with 7 bases remaining between them. The CDR3 is 12 residues long. This CDR3 reads CAWRRGGNTIYF. The CDR3 DNA is TGTGCCTGGAGACGGGGGGGAAACACCATATATTTT.

This chain links TRBV30 with TRBJ1-4, with D maybe TRBD1 (5 bases). From germline, CDR1 is GTSNPN and CDR2 SVGIG (reference sequence). This CDR3 spans 13 amino acids. V was shortened by 1 base and J by 4 bases, with 7 bases between the two germline ends. CDR3: CAWSGQLNEKLFF. CDR3 sequence (DNA): TGTGCCTGGAGTGGACAGCTTAATGAAAAACTGTTTTTT.

The rearrangement joins TRBV3-1 (or the pseudogene TRBV3-2) to TRBJ2-7; 10 bases match TRBD2. The germline gives CDR1 LGHDT, CDR2 YNNKEL (reference sequence). V shed 1 base, J shed 3 bases, and the junction held 6 bases outside the gene matches. The CDR3 spans 16 residues. The CDR3 region is CASSQGIAGGFYEQYF. In nucleotides, the CDR3 is TGTGCCAGCAGCCAAGGGATAGCGGGGGGTTTCTACGAGCAGTACTTC.

The chain carries TRBV24-1 and TRBJ2-1, with a possible D match to TRBD2 (5 bases). Germline V lookup: CDR1 KGHDR, CDR2 SFDVKD. CDR3 length equals 16 residues. The germline V and J ends were trimmed by 3 bases and 7 bases, with 18 bases remaining between them. The CDR3 sequence is CATSDAADGPRNEQFF. In nucleotides, the CDR3 is TGTGCCACCAGTGATGCAGCGGACGGACCCAGGAATGAGCAGTTCTTC.

The V call is TRBV6-5, the J call TRBJ1-5; TRBD1 matches at 7 bases. V dropped 2 bases and J dropped 5; count of bases not matched to a gene: 0. The CDR3 sequence is 13 residues long. CDR1 MNHEY and CDR2 SVGAGI come from the germline V gene. Here the CDR3 reads CASSYTGDQPQHF. CDR3 nucleotides: TGTGCCAGCAGTTACACAGGGGATCAGCCCCAGCATTTT.

The V gene is TRBV5-6, the J gene TRBJ1-1; tentative D call: TRBD1 (5 bases). The CDR3 consists of 15 residues. Germline CDR1 and CDR2: SGHDT and YYEEEE. V shed 0 bases and J shed 2 bases, with 11 bases lying between them. The CDR3 coding sequence is TGTGCCAGCAGCTTGGCCTGGAGGGGAAACACTGAAGCTTTCTTT. It specifies CASSLAWRGNTEAFF.

CDR3 amino acids: CASSVGWGYQPQHF. In nucleotides, the CDR3 is TGTGCCAGCAGCGTGGGTTGGGGCTATCAGCCCCAGCATTTT. V is TRBV11-2 and J is TRBJ1-5; a weak D match, TRBD1 (5 bases). Germline V gene lookup returns CDR1 SGHAT and CDR2 FQNNGV. V shed 5 bases and J shed 5 bases, with 13 bases lying between them. The CDR3 sequence is 14 residues long. Complete variable domain (other parts from reference TRBV11-2 and TRBJ1-5): EAGVAQSPRYKIIEKRQSVAFWCNPISGHATLYWYQQILGQGPKLLIQFQNNGVVDDSQLPKDRFSAERLKGVDSTLKIQPAKLEDSAVYLCASSVGWGYQPQHFGDGTRLSIL.

The chain uses TRBV4-2 and TRBJ1-6; 9 nucleotides align to TRBD1. This CDR3 comprises 15 residues. J gave up 6 bases and V 0 bases, and 0 bases lay outside the gene matches. CDR1 is LGHNA, CDR2 YNFKEQ, per germline. CDR3 sequence (DNA): TGTGCCAGCAGCCAAGAGGGACAGGGTAATTCACCCCTCCACTTT. This encodes CASSQEGQGNSPLHF.

The genes are TRBV6-5 and TRBJ2-1, with 12 bases fitting TRBD2. The CDR3 is made up of 15 amino acids. J was trimmed by 2 bases and V by 6 bases; bases with no gene match: 2. Germline-derived CDR1 and CDR2 are MNHEY and SVGAGI. The CDR3 coding sequence is TGTGCCAGCAGACTAGCGGGGGGCGCCTACAATGAGCAGTTCTTC. It yields the protein CASRLAGGAYNEQFF.

V and J are TRBV7-2 and TRBJ1-4, with unresolved D. This CDR3 region has 15 residues. The V gene's germline CDR1 is SGHTA and CDR2 FQGNSA. V lost 1 base and J lost 7, with 13 bases in between. CDR3 nucleotide sequence: TGTGCCAGCAGCTTAGTAGGAACAGCCCGTGAAAAACTGTTTTTT. The encoded protein is CASSLVGTAREKLFF. Complete variable domain (other parts from reference TRBV7-2 and TRBJ1-4): GAGVSQSPSNKVTEKGKDVELRCDPISGHTALYWYRQSLGQGLEFLIYFQGNSAPDKSGLPSDRFSAERTGGSVSTLTIQRTQQEDSAVYLCASSLVGTAREKLFFGSGTQLSVL.

The CDR3 DNA sequence: TGCAGCGTTGAAGATAGCGGGCGGAACACTGAAGCTTTCTTT. Residues: CSVEDSGRNTEAFF. The V call is TRBV29-1, the J call TRBJ1-1; D not certain. In germline, CDR1 is SQVTM, CDR2 ANQGSEA. This CDR3 has 14 amino acids. V was cut by 0 bases and J by 1 base, with 9 bases left in between.

The chain combines TRBV3-1 (or the pseudogene TRBV3-2) with TRBJ2-5; 9 bases are shared with TRBD1. The CDR3 loop spans 12 amino acids. Germline CDR1 is LGHDT and CDR2 is YNNKEL (reference sequence). Trimming took 10 bases from V and 4 from J; bases not matched to a gene: 4. The CDR3, as DNA: TGTGCCACTCGGGACAGGGCAGAGACCCAGTACTTC. It translates to CATRDRAETQYF.

V usage is TRBV9 and J usage is TRBJ2-1, with 11 bases lining up with TRBD2. V was pared by 4 bases and J by 9 bases, with 9 bases of the junction left unmatched. The CDR3 totals 15 residues. Germline V gene data show CDR1 as SGDLS and CDR2 as YYNGEE. The CDR3 DNA reads TGTGCCAGCAGCTTTACTAGCGGGAGAATGAGTGAGCAGTTCTTC. Protein: CASSFTSGRMSEQFF.

This chain links TRBV9 with TRBJ2-7; perhaps TRBD1 as D (5 bases). Germline-derived CDR1 and CDR2 are SGDLS and YYNGEE. Trimming left V 2 bases short and J 4 bases short, with 7 bases between. The CDR3 covers 12 residues. CDR3 loop: CASSVAGYEQYF. In DNA, the CDR3 is TGTGCCAGCAGCGTCGCAGGGTACGAGCAGTACTTC.

V is TRBV4-1 and J is TRBJ2-5; D is perhaps TRBD2 (6 bases). Germline loops: CDR1 MGHRA, CDR2 YSYEKL. CDR3 length equals 17 residues. Deletions cut 0 bases from V and 1 base from J, with 15 bases between. CDR3 sequence reads: CASSQDFGGRSQETQYF. CDR3 coding DNA: TGCGCCAGCAGCCAAGATTTCGGGGGTAGGTCCCAAGAGACCCAGTACTTC.

This rearrangement joins TRBV6-5 to TRBJ1-3; D unresolved. CDR3 length: 15 amino acids. V was clipped by 2 bases and J by 4 bases, with 12 bases between them. Germline V gene sequence: CDR1 MNHEY, CDR2 SVGAGI. CDR3 in amino acids: CASSYNAASGNTIYF. As DNA, the CDR3 is TGTGCCAGCAGTTACAACGCAGCGTCGGGAAACACCATATATTTT.